This passage covers 31 T cell receptor beta chains from one sample sequenced in a study of T cells in Graves' hyperthyroidism and ophthalmopathy. Researchers took RNA transcripts and amplified the TCR beta CDR3 regions from them. HTBI primers were used for first-round RT-PCR of the TCR CDR3. TCRdb analysed the multiplex PCR reads with MiXCR anew, one entry per CDR3 protein. The sample yields over 500,000 distinct CDR3 sequences, about a sixth seen once. Sequencing was performed on blood. The receptors here all came from a woman between 18 and 29 years old with Graves' ophthalmopathy.

In regard to this clonotype: A much larger clonotype is one base distant, so this may be a read error. The rearrangement joins TRBV7-2 to TRBJ1-2; a weak D match, TRBD1 (6 bases). This CDR3 has 15 amino acids. Per the germline V gene, CDR1 is SGHTA and CDR2 is FQGNSA. Written as DNA, the CDR3 is TGTGCCAACAGCTCTTTAAACAGGGTGAAGGATGGCTACACCTTC. It specifies CANSSLNRVKDGYTF.

This clonotype appeared many times. V and J are TRBV7-3 and TRBJ2-5; D is uncertain. The CDR3 covers 15 residues. Germline CDR1 and CDR2: SGHTA and FQGTGA. Trimming left V 5 bases short and J 1 base short, with 14 bases between. The chain's CDR3 is CASSPTGVVQETQYF. The CDR3 nucleotides are TGTGCCAGCAGCCCCACTGGGGTAGTCCAAGAGACCCAGTACTTC.

This clonotype occurred many times. The chain has TRBV11-2 and TRBJ2-1; D could derive from TRBD1 or TRBD2 (5 bases each). This CDR3 is built from 19 residues. Trimming removed 3 bases from V and 2 bases from J, with 23 bases in between. In germline, CDR1 is SGHAT, CDR2 FQNNGV. This CDR3 reads CASSFMSRRGPPPYNEQFF. The CDR3 DNA sequence: TGTGCCAGCAGCTTCATGTCTCGACGGGGCCCTCCACCCTACAATGAGCAGTTCTTC. The whole variable domain, filled in from reference TRBV11-2 and TRBJ2-1, reads EAGVAQSPRYKIIEKRQSVAFWCNPISGHATLYWYQQILGQGPKLLIQFQNNGVVDDSQLPKDRFSAERLKGVDSTLKIQPAKLEDSAVYLCASSFMSRRGPPPYNEQFFGPGTRLTVL.

V and J are TRBV4-1 and TRBJ1-2; 9 positions match TRBD1. The germline CDR1 and CDR2 sequences are MGHRA and YSYEKL. Trimming removed 4 bases from V and 0 bases from J; junction bases left unmatched: 15. The CDR3 covers 19 residues. In nucleotides, the CDR3 is TGCGCCAGCAGCCCTCAGGGAAGGACCAGGACAGGGGCTAACTATGGCTACACCTTC. Translation: CASSPQGRTRTGANYGYTF.

The sample holds many counts of this clonotype. This chain uses TRBV20-1 with TRBJ1-1, with a tentative D call TRBD1 (6 bases). Germline assignment: CDR1 DFQATT and CDR2 SNEGSKA (reference sequence). The CDR3 contains 13 residues. Trimming cost V 6 bases and J 3 bases, with 14 bases left between them. Here the CDR3 DNA reads TGCAGTGCCCCGACAGGAACGGACACTGAAGCTTTCTTT. It is translated as CSAPTGTDTEAFF.

This clonotype showed up many times. The chain combines TRBV12-3 or TRBV12-4 with TRBJ2-7, with TRBD2 matching over 9 bases. The CDR3 length is 14 residues. V dropped 3 bases and J dropped 2; count of bases not matched to a gene: 2. CDR3 nucleotides: TGTGCCAGCAGTTTGACTAGCGGAGCCTACGAGCAGTACTTC. Protein product: CASSLTSGAYEQYF.

V is TRBV20-1 and J is TRBJ2-1, with 14 bases lining up with TRBD2. J gave up 8 bases and V 0 bases, and 9 bases lay outside the gene matches. Germline V CDR1 and CDR2: DFQATT, SNEGSKA (reference sequence). There are 17 residues in the CDR3. The CDR3 DNA reads TGCAGTGCTAGAGACTTCGGGACTAGCGGGAGTCTCGATGAGCAGTTCTTC. It specifies CSARDFGTSGSLDEQFF.

At least ten counts were recorded for this clonotype. This chain uses TRBV6-1 with TRBJ1-1; D perhaps matches TRBD1 (6 bases). Trimming stripped 7 bases from V and 1 base from J, with 10 bases between. This CDR3 comprises 13 residues. In germline, CDR1 is MNHNS, CDR2 SASEGT. CDR3 sequence reads: CASTQGTNTEAFF. In nucleotides, the CDR3 is TGTGCCAGCACTCAGGGGACGAACACTGAAGCTTTCTTT.

This clonotype was detected ten times or more. The chain employs TRBV12-3 or TRBV12-4 and TRBJ1-1; TRBD1 might be the D (6 bases). The CDR3 runs 14 residues. V gave up 2 bases and J gave up 1 base, with 8 bases separating them. The CDR3 DNA is TGTGCCAGCAGTTTACTCAGGGGGAACACTGAAGCTTTCTTT. It encodes CASSLLRGNTEAFF.

This chain joins TRBV2 and TRBJ1-5, with a tentative D call TRBD1 (5 bases). The V gene's germline CDR1 is SNHLY and CDR2 FYNNEI. CDR3 length: 14 amino acids. V was trimmed by 3 bases and J by 4 bases, leaving 10 bases between them. CDR3 residues: CASSDQGANQPQHF. The CDR3 DNA sequence: TGTGCCAGCAGTGACCAGGGCGCAAATCAGCCCCAGCATTTT.

At least ten counts were recorded for this clonotype. The V call is TRBV7-9, the J call TRBJ1-2; maybe TRBD1 (5 bases). The germline V gene has CDR1 SEHNR and CDR2 FQNEAQ (reference sequence). The V and J ends lost 1 base and 4 bases respectively, with 16 bases between them. The CDR3 spans 16 residues. DNA for the CDR3: TGTGCCAGCAGCTTAGTAGGATCTTCAGGGTCCTATGGCTACACCTTC. It specifies CASSLVGSSGSYGYTF.

On this clonotype: A single base separates this from a much larger clone, so it may be a read error. The chain recombines TRBV6-2 or TRBV6-3 with TRBJ1-4, with 7 bases aligning to TRBD1. The CDR3 consists of 16 residues. Germline-derived CDR1 and CDR2 are MNHEY and SVGEGT. Trimming took 6 bases from V and 4 from J; bases not matched to a gene: 11. CDR3 in DNA: TGTGCCAGCAGAGCAGGGGGAGGATGGAATAATGAAAAACTGTTTTTT. This translates into CASRAGGGWNNEKLFF.

The CDR3 sequence is CASSALYGQPQHF. The DNA of the CDR3 is TGTGCCAGCAGCGCACTATATGGTCAGCCCCAGCATTTT. The chain combines TRBV7-6 with TRBJ1-5; unclear D gene. The V end lost 5 bases, the J end lost 6 bases, and 11 bases lay between the germline ends. Germline loops: CDR1 SGHVS, CDR2 FNYEAQ. The CDR3 is made up of 13 amino acids.

The table lists this clonotype with a count of one. A much more abundant neighbour one base away suggests this may be a read error. The V and J genes are TRBV13 and TRBJ1-2, with D perhaps TRBD1 (6 bases). Trimming pared 3 bases from V and 3 bases from J, leaving 14 bases between. CDR3 length: 15 residues. CDR1 is PRHDT and CDR2 is FYEKMQ in the germline V gene (reference sequence). The CDR3 reads CASSLGTSPDYGYTF. The DNA of the CDR3 is TGTGCCAGCAGCTTGGGGACATCCCCGGACTATGGCTACACCTTC.

This clonotype has more than one count but fewer than ten. The chain joins TRBV19 to TRBJ2-1; 7 bases are a match to TRBD2. V was clipped by 1 base and J by 0 bases; unmatched bases: 9. The CDR3 contains 18 residues. The germline V gene has CDR1 LNHDA and CDR2 SQIVND (reference sequence). The CDR3 bases are TGTGCCAGTAGTATAGCCCCTCCAGCGGGGAGCTCCTACAATGAGCAGTTCTTC. It yields the protein CASSIAPPAGSSYNEQFF.

In this sample, this clonotype turned up many times. The chain recombines TRBV18 with TRBJ2-2; D unclear. This CDR3 is built from 17 residues. The V end was cut by 0 bases, the J end by 0 bases, with 11 bases between. The germline CDR1 and CDR2 sequences are KGHSH and LQKENI. CDR3 DNA sequence: TGTGCCAGCTCACCACCGGTCGGCAGAACGAACACCGGGGAGCTGTTTTTT. It translates to CASSPPVGRTNTGELFF.

This clonotype was observed at least ten times. V usage is TRBV27 and J usage is TRBJ1-1; a weak D match, TRBD1 (5 bases). This CDR3 is 13 amino acids long. The germline V and J ends were trimmed by 8 bases and 1 base, with 11 bases remaining between them. Looked up from germline, CDR1 is MNHEY and CDR2 is SMNVEV (reference sequence). CDR3 bases: TGTGCCAGCGCGGGGGGATGGAACACTGAAGCTTTCTTT. Translated: CASAGGWNTEAFF.

The chain links TRBV5-1 to TRBJ1-6, with 9 bases aligning to TRBD1. CDR1 is SGHRS, CDR2 YFSETQ, per germline. Losses at the gene ends were 4 bases for V and 11 bases for J; bases not matched to a gene: 10. The CDR3 has 15 residues. The DNA for the CDR3 is TGCGCCAGCAGCATCGCCGGGACAGGGAATCCACCCCTCCACTTT. Translation gives CASSIAGTGNPPLHF.

The chain uses TRBV28 and TRBJ1-1; no reliable D call. In germline, CDR1 is MDHEN, CDR2 SYDVKM. The CDR3 has 15 amino acids. Trimming took off 4 bases at V and 5 bases at J, with 17 bases between the two ends. The CDR3 DNA sequence: TGTGCCAGCAGTTCCGACATAATCCCTAGAACTGAAGCTTTCTTT. Its translation: CASSSDIIPRTEAFF.

This clonotype was recorded at least ten times. This rearrangement joins TRBV2 to TRBJ2-2; the D gene is possibly TRBD1 (5 bases). Germline CDR1 is SNHLY and CDR2 is FYNNEI. CDR3 length: 14 residues. The CDR3 reads CATQSDTNTGELFF. Here the CDR3 DNA reads TGTGCTACCCAGTCGGACACCAACACCGGGGAGCTGTTTTTT.

CDR3 DNA sequence: TGTGCCAGCAGCTCCACCTCCGGGACTAGCGGGTTTCATGAGCAGTTCTTC. This encodes CASSSTSGTSGFHEQFF. V and J are TRBV7-9 and TRBJ2-1; TRBD2 aligns across 12 bases. The ends lost 4 bases at V and 8 bases at J; junction bases unmatched: 12. Germline V CDR1 and CDR2: SEHNR, FQNEAQ (reference sequence). CDR3 length equals 17 residues.

This clonotype was recorded many times. The rearrangement joins TRBV7-9 to TRBJ1-5; tentative D call: TRBD1 (5 bases). The CDR3 runs to 17 residues. Germline CDR1 is SEHNR and CDR2 is FQNEAQ (reference sequence). V was pared by 1 base and J by 4 bases, with 17 bases between. For the CDR3, the DNA is TGTGCCAGCAGCTTAGGGTCGAGGGACTTCTTGAATCAGCCCCAGCATTTT. It encodes CASSLGSRDFLNQPQHF.

This clonotype was seen a few times. The chain uses TRBV11-2 and TRBJ2-7; 7 bases match TRBD1. V lost 5 bases to trimming and J lost 6 bases; unmatched junction nucleotides: 7. Germline CDR1 and CDR2: SGHAT and FQNNGV. This CDR3 has 13 amino acids. This CDR3 reads CASSPSTGPEQYF. The CDR3 nucleotides read TGTGCCAGCAGCCCCTCGACAGGGCCCGAGCAGTACTTC.

The chain links TRBV7-6 to TRBJ2-3, with D perhaps matching TRBD1 or TRBD2 (5 bases each). CDR1 is SGHVS and CDR2 is FNYEAQ in the germline V gene. Trimming stripped 6 bases from V and 8 bases from J, with 12 bases between. CDR3 length equals 12 residues. The CDR3: CASSPIGGTQYF. The CDR3 region has the DNA TGTGCCAGCAGTCCTATTGGGGGTACGCAGTATTTT.

The rearrangement links TRBV7-2 to TRBJ1-6; a possible D gene is TRBD1 (5 bases). The CDR3 runs to 15 residues. Between the trimmed V and J ends, which lost 6 bases and 10 bases, there was a span of 19 bases. Germline V gene sequence: CDR1 SGHTA, CDR2 FQGNSA. The CDR3 loop reads CASSESRGVNSPLHF. CDR3 coding DNA: TGTGCCAGCAGTGAATCGCGGGGGGTAAACTCACCCCTCCACTTT.

The sample holds many counts of this clonotype. The DNA of the CDR3 is TGTGCCAGCAGCTACGGGACAGGGAGCTCCTACAATGAGCAGTTCTTC. As protein: CASSYGTGSSYNEQFF. The chain joins TRBV5-6 to TRBJ2-1, with 9 bases aligning to TRBD1. The CDR3 is made up of 16 amino acids. Germline-derived CDR1 and CDR2 are SGHDT and YYEEEE. After removal of 3 bases from V and 0 bases from J, the junction contained 4 bases not matched to a gene.

This clonotype was seen many times. The chain couples TRBV6-1 to TRBJ1-5; the D gene is possibly TRBD1 (5 bases). Germline values: CDR1 MNHNS, CDR2 SASEGT. Trimming left V 6 bases short and J 6 bases short, with 21 bases between. This CDR3 has 16 residues. In nucleotides, the CDR3 is TGTGCCAGCAGCCGGGGTGGGGGTCACCAGGGTCAGCCCCAGCATTTT. The encoded protein is CASSRGGGHQGQPQHF.

The chain recombines TRBV4-1 with TRBJ1-2; 11 bases align to TRBD1. The V gene end was trimmed by 4 bases and the J gene end by 6 bases; junction bases not matched to a gene: 1. CDR3 length: 13 residues. Germline V gives CDR1 MGHRA, CDR2 YSYEKL. CDR3 DNA sequence: TGCGCCAGCAGCCGGACAGGGGGCGATGGCTACACCTTC. As protein: CASSRTGGDGYTF.

The chain is built from TRBV4-3 and TRBJ1-5; D may be TRBD1 (5 bases). The CDR3 is 15 residues long. CDR1 LGHNA and CDR2 YSLEER come from the germline V gene. The V end was cut by 4 bases, the J end by 10 bases, with 20 bases between. Here the CDR3 DNA reads TGCGCCAGCAGCCTTACTCGTCAGGGTCGTATCCCCCAGCATTTT. It codes for CASSLTRQGRIPQHF.

For this clonotype: A read error may explain this, as a much larger clone is one base away. The chain employs TRBV7-3 and TRBJ2-3; weak D call: TRBD2 (6 bases). V gave up 5 bases and J gave up 1 base, with 16 bases separating them. This CDR3 comprises 16 residues. Germline assignment: CDR1 SGHTA and CDR2 FQGTGA. CDR3 in amino acids: CASSPNGRLGTDTQYF. Here the CDR3 DNA reads TGTGCCAGCAGCCCAAACGGGAGATTGGGCACAGATACGCAGTATTTT.

Concerning this clonotype: The CDR3 does not close with the conserved phenylalanine or tryptophan, likely indicating a read error. V and J are TRBV3-1 and TRBJ1-2, with D perhaps matching TRBD1 (5 bases). Looked up from germline, CDR1 is LGHDT and CDR2 is YNNKEL (reference sequence). This CDR3 contains 12 residues. The CDR3 spells CVSSQVDNGYTL. The CDR3 DNA sequence: TGTGTCAGCAGCCAAGTGGACAATGGCTACACCCTC.